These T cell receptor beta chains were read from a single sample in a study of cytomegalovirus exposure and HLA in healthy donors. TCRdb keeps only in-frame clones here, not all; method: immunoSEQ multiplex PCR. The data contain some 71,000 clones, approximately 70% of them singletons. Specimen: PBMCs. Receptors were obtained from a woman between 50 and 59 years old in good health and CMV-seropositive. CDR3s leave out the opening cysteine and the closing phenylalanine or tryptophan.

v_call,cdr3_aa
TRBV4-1,ASSQDGGTGRMNTEAF
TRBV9,ASSDTGTYTDTQY
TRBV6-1,ASSEELTSATYEQY
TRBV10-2,ASSEGGQGAGNTIY
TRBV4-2,ASSAPTGNHEAF
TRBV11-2,ASSADRVEQPQH
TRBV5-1,ASSTGQAGGDTQY
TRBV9,ASSEAQGGAPQETQY
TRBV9,ASSVGADATTEAF
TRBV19,ASSLWTSGRASLTDTQY
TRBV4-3,ASSQDGAVTGELF
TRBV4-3,ASSQDHGGRQFYEQY
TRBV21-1,ASSTCGAASYEQY
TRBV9,ASSADRGREKLF
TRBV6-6,ASSYGQGVPNTEAF
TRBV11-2,ASSGPGQGSYNEQF
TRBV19,ATRGVTEAF
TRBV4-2,ASSSGTSGSWTGELF
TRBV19,ASSTTGNQPQH
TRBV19,ASGWTAEAF
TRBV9,ASSVGQGRTTHEQF
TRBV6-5,ASSGAGQGGGYT
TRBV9,ASSVARQEANEQF
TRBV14,ASSQVPGNEQF
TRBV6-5,ASRSQGKSQH
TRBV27,ASGRTNTEAF
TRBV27,ASSFVIEGVQY
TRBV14,ASSQDRPGWTEAF
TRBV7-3,ASSFKRLDTEAF
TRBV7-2,ASSFKRTYEQY
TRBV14,ASSHRHGQTSYEQY
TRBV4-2,ASSHAGLAGGSNEQF
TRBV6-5,ASSLTSGGASDTQY
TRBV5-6,ASSSTTSGGQETQY
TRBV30,AWSVSRQA
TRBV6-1,ASLNRGGGEAF
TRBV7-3,ASSQGLGSTDTQY
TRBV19,ASSIVGTTQETQY
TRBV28,ASSLMFGGFNQPQH
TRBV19,ASSIWDSQPGRGYT
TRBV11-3,ASSFPGENEQF
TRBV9,ASSVGAIVAF
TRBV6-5,ASSYSGQGGGYT
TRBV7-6,ASSLVRGANTGELF
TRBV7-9,ASSLPTGYEQY
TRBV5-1,ASTGTFYEQY
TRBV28,ASSRQVQETQY
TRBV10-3,AISDVGGTSSYEQY
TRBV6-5,ASSHAGSYT
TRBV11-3,ASSLRWEGLNTGELF
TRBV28,ASSFQRGANTDTQY
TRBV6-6,ASTDTVSGNTIY
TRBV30,AWSPGGSNEQF
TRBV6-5,ASSEGGGHYGYT
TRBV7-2,ASSPLVGAGQPQH
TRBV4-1,ASSQGAARGPQPQH
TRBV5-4,ASNFKQGLRTEAF